This T cell receptor (beta chain) was sequenced for a study of T-cell reconstitution after alpha-beta-depleted transplantation in children. J was trimmed by 3 bases and V by 6 bases; bases with no gene match: 5. Germline CDR1 reads MGHDK; CDR2 reads SYGVNS. This CDR3 is built from 15 residues. Unique molecular identifiers were incorporated into the prepared TCRbeta library. TCRdb re-called the PCR reads with MiXCR, one entry per CDR3 protein. The table includes around 500,000 distinct CDR3 sequences, about 12% detected once. The sequencing here drew on PBMCs from the stem cell graft donor, taken from the stem cell graft. This clonotype originated in a human donor who donated a stem cell graft to a child with combined immunodeficiency. The V gene is TRBV25-1, the J gene TRBJ2-1; 10 nucleotides match TRBD2. The CDR3 protein is CASSAGTSDYNEQFF. The CDR3 region has the DNA TGTGCCAGCAGCGCCGGGACTAGCGACTACAATGAGCAGTTCTTC.